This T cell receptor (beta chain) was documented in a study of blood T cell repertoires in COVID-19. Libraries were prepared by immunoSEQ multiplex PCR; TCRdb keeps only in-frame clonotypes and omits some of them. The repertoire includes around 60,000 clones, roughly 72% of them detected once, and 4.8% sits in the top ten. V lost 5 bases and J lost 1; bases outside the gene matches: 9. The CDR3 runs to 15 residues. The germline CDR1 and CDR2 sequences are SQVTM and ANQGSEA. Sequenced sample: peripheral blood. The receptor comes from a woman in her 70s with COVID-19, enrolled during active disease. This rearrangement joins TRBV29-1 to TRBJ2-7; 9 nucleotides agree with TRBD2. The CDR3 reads CSVSLAGAISYEQYF. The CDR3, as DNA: TGCAGCGTTAGCTTAGCGGGGGCGATTTCCTACGAGCAGTACTTC.